A single sample is the source of the 31 T cell receptor beta chains below, sequenced in a study of identical twins. TCRdb used MiXCR to reprocess the 5' RACE reads, holding one entry per CDR3 protein. The table has approximately 680,000 distinct CDR3 sequences, roughly 7.2% seen once; the top ten hold 1.5% to 2%. The same data also contributed to another study, on yellow fever vaccine responses in identical twins.

Material for sequencing was PBMCs. The receptor source for this set is a woman aged 18-29 years in good health.

The chain links TRBV4-2 to TRBJ1-5; 7 nucleotides align to TRBD1. Trimming took 0 bases from V and 0 from J; bases not matched to a gene: 5. The CDR3 runs 17 residues. Germline V gives CDR1 LGHNA, CDR2 YNFKEQ. Here the CDR3 reads CASSQEDRLYSNQPQHF. CDR3 nucleotide sequence: TGTGCCAGCAGCCAAGAGGACAGGCTTTATAGCAATCAGCCCCAGCATTTT.

The chain combines TRBV29-1 with TRBJ2-3, with 7 bases fitting TRBD2. V lost 4 bases and J lost 2; bases outside the gene matches: 9. In germline, CDR1 is SQVTM, CDR2 ANQGSEA. This CDR3 is 15 amino acids long. This CDR3 is CSVGSGWQNTDTQYF. CDR3 DNA sequence: TGCAGCGTTGGTAGCGGGTGGCAAAACACAGATACGCAGTATTTT.

The chain links TRBV20-1 to TRBJ2-1; D may be TRBD2 (6 bases). V gave up 1 base and J gave up 4 bases, with 17 bases separating them. The germline V gene encodes CDR1 DFQATT and CDR2 SNEGSKA (reference sequence). The CDR3 contains 16 residues. DNA for the CDR3: TGCAGTGCTAGAGCCTGGGGGACTTACAGTTACAATGAGCAGTTCTTC. Its protein is CSARAWGTYSYNEQFF.

In this sample, this clonotype turned up a few times. The rearrangement links TRBV20-1 to TRBJ2-5; TRBD2 aligns across 9 bases. Germline V gene lookup returns CDR1 DFQATT and CDR2 SNEGSKA (reference sequence). The length of the CDR3 is 14 residues. The ends lost 5 bases at V and 0 bases at J; junction bases unmatched: 4. Here the CDR3 DNA reads TGCAGTGCTGAGACTAGCGGATACCAAGAGACCCAGTACTTC. Amino acid sequence: CSAETSGYQETQYF.

The J gene is TRBJ2-3, the V gene TRBV15; 9 positions match TRBD2. The CDR3 sequence is 18 residues long. V was pared by 2 bases and J by 4 bases, with 13 bases of the junction left unmatched. Per the germline V gene, CDR1 is LNHNV and CDR2 is YYDKDF (reference sequence). CDR3 nucleotides: TGTGCCACCAGCAGAAAACTACAAGGCGGGGGGGCCGCAGATACGCAGTATTTT. It specifies CATSRKLQGGGAADTQYF.

This clonotype was counted at least ten times. The V and J genes are TRBV24-1 and TRBJ1-5; D is ambiguous. Looked up from germline, CDR1 is KGHDR and CDR2 is SFDVKD. The CDR3 is 15 amino acids. Deletions cut 0 bases from V and 7 bases from J, with 12 bases between. In nucleotides, the CDR3 is TGTGCCACCAGTGATTTGCGTATAGATAAGCAGCCCCAGCATTTT. Residues: CATSDLRIDKQPQHF.

This clonotype was counted only a few times. The chain employs TRBV2 and TRBJ1-2; TRBD1 agrees at 9 bases. Germline V gene data show CDR1 as SNHLY and CDR2 as FYNNEI. The trim removed 11 bases at V and 6 bases at J, leaving 10 bases unmatched. The CDR3 totals 13 residues. CDR3: CAARQGVLNGYTF. CDR3 coding DNA: TGTGCCGCCAGACAGGGGGTTTTGAATGGCTACACCTTC.

This clonotype was seen repeatedly, ten times or more. The chain uses TRBV12-3 or TRBV12-4 and TRBJ1-1; D uncertain. The CDR3 contains 15 residues. V shed 4 bases and J shed 0 bases, with 12 bases lying between them. CDR3 DNA sequence: TGTGCCAGCAGTTATAACCCAACGATGAACACTGAAGCTTTCTTT. Translation: CASSYNPTMNTEAFF.

This clonotype has more than one count but fewer than ten. The chain recombines TRBV12-3 or TRBV12-4 with TRBJ2-2, with 9 bases fitting TRBD2. V dropped 3 bases and J dropped 7; count of bases not matched to a gene: 12. CDR3 length: 17 residues. The CDR3 coding sequence is TGTGCCAGCAGTTTGGTCCTAGCGGGGCCCCTGGGCGGGGAGCTGTTTTTT. It yields the protein CASSLVLAGPLGGELFF.

This rearrangement joins TRBV25-1 to TRBJ2-2; 8 nucleotides line up with TRBD1. With V trimmed by 3 bases and J by 1 base, 1 base remained unmatched. Germline assignment: CDR1 MGHDK and CDR2 SYGVNS. CDR3 size: 15 residues. CDR3: CASSDGQGNTGELFF. CDR3 sequence (DNA): TGTGCCAGCAGTGATGGACAGGGGAACACCGGGGAGCTGTTTTTT.

The chain joins TRBV5-1 to TRBJ2-1; D gene uncertain. The ends were cut back, 0 bases at V and 5 bases at J, with 9 bases in the middle. This CDR3 spans 14 amino acids. Germline V lookup: CDR1 SGHRS, CDR2 YFSETQ. The CDR3 sequence: CASSLAWQDNEQFF. CDR3 nucleotides: TGCGCCAGCAGCTTGGCGTGGCAGGACAATGAGCAGTTCTTC.

The V call is TRBV12-3 or TRBV12-4, the J call TRBJ2-7; no clear D gene. V was cut by 7 bases and J by 5 bases, with 12 bases left in between. The CDR3 loop spans 12 amino acids. The CDR3 DNA reads TGTGCCAGCACTTTCGGAGAGGACGAGCAGTACTTC. Amino acids: CASTFGEDEQYF.

This clonotype occurred a few times. V gene TRBV7-2 combines with J gene TRBJ2-7, with unresolved D. The V gene's germline CDR1 is SGHTA and CDR2 FQGNSA. The CDR3 is 15 amino acids. V lost 0 bases and J lost 2, with 11 bases in between. CDR3 region: CASSLASGSAYEQYV. CDR3 DNA sequence: TGTGCCAGCAGCTTAGCGTCTGGCAGTGCCTACGAGCAGTACGTC.

This clonotype was picked up a small number of times. V is TRBV7-7 and J is TRBJ2-2; 9 bases align to TRBD2. CDR3 length: 17 amino acids. The germline V gene has CDR1 SSHAT and CDR2 FNYEAQ (reference sequence). V was pared by 1 base and J by 2 bases, with 5 bases of the junction left unmatched. CDR3 nucleotide sequence: TGTGCCAGCAGCTTAGTGGCGGGGGGGCGTAACACCGGGGAGCTGTTTTTT. Protein sequence: CASSLVAGGRNTGELFF.

A few counts support this clonotype. The genes are TRBV29-1 and TRBJ2-1, with D hard to call. CDR1 and CDR2 from the germline V gene are SQVTM and ANQGSEA. Trimming left V 5 bases short and J 8 bases short, with 4 bases between. This CDR3 is 9 amino acids long. The CDR3 DNA is TGCAGCGTTACGCATGAGCAGTTCTTC. This translates into CSVTHEQFF.

V is TRBV5-6 and J is TRBJ2-3; 8 bases align to TRBD2. Germline-derived CDR1 and CDR2 are SGHDT and YYEEEE. Losses at the gene ends were 4 bases for V and 7 bases for J; bases not matched to a gene: 11. This CDR3 is 15 amino acids long. In nucleotides, the CDR3 is TGTGCCAGCAGCCCCTCGTTGCGGGGGGAACATACGCAGTATTTT. Protein sequence: CASSPSLRGEHTQYF.

This clonotype was counted only a few times. This chain links TRBV10-3 with TRBJ2-2; the match to TRBD1 covers 7 bases. The CDR3 sequence is 14 residues long. Germline V lookup: CDR1 ENHRY, CDR2 SYGVKD. V gave up 8 bases and J gave up 0 bases; unmatched junction bases: 3. CDR3 nucleotides: TGTGCCATCGGGGACAGCACGAACACCGGGGAGCTGTTTTTT. It encodes CAIGDSTNTGELFF.

This clonotype was seen only a few times. This chain links TRBV12-5 with TRBJ2-2; 8 bases map to TRBD2. V trimming: 6 bases; J trimming: 2 bases; junction bases outside the gene matches: 8. Per germline, CDR1 LGHNT and CDR2 FRNRAP. This CDR3 has 16 amino acids. The CDR3 is CASGLRGGLNTGELFF. The CDR3 bases are TGTGCTAGTGGGCTCCGGGGGGGCCTAAACACCGGGGAGCTGTTTTTT.

V and J are TRBV7-6 and TRBJ2-5; D might be TRBD1 or TRBD2, each matching 6 bases. The V gene lost 2 bases and the J gene lost 1 base, with 11 bases spanning the gap. The germline gives CDR1 SGHVS, CDR2 FNYEAQ. There are 15 residues in the CDR3. CDR3 loop: CASSLWRGIQETQYF. The CDR3 bases are TGTGCCAGCAGCTTATGGAGGGGGATCCAAGAGACCCAGTACTTC.

This clonotype was counted only a few times. The rearrangement uses TRBV24-1 and TRBJ2-1; D is uncertain. CDR1 KGHDR and CDR2 SFDVKD come from the germline V gene. CDR3 length: 15 amino acids. V lost 1 base and J lost 3, with 9 bases in between. The CDR3 DNA follows: TGTGCCACCAGTGATTTCCGGACCCTCTACAATGAGCAGTTCTTC. Translation gives CATSDFRTLYNEQFF.

This clonotype has a handful of counts. The chain uses TRBV6-5 and TRBJ1-3, with D uncertain. Germline CDR1 and CDR2: MNHEY and SVGAGI. V lost 0 bases to trimming and J lost 0 bases, with 12 bases between them. There are 17 residues in the CDR3. The CDR3 DNA is TGTGCCAGCAGTTACTCGAACCGGGCCAACTCTGGAAACACCATATATTTT. This sequence encodes CASSYSNRANSGNTIYF.

The chain couples TRBV25-1 to TRBJ1-1; D is perhaps TRBD1 (6 bases). The CDR3 sequence is 14 residues long. Trimming removed 2 bases at V and 2 bases at J, with 9 bases between. The germline gives CDR1 MGHDK, CDR2 SYGVNS. The CDR3 region has the DNA TGTGCCAGCAGTGAAGACAGGTTAAACACTGAAGCTTTCTTT. Its protein product is CASSEDRLNTEAFF.

The rearrangement uses TRBV21-1 and TRBJ2-4; the DNA was not used to check the table's D call, TRBD2. TRBV21-1 is tagged as a pseudogene. There are 18 residues in the CDR3. CDR3 coding DNA: TGTGCCAGCAGCCTCGCCGGGTGGGAGGCCGGAGCCAAAAACATTCAGTACTTC. Protein: CASSLAGWEAGAKNIQYF.

This clonotype was recorded many times. This chain's CDR3 is CASSWSNQPQHF. The CDR3 bases are TGTGCCAGCAGTTGGAGCAATCAGCCCCAGCATTTT. This sequence joins TRBV12-3 or TRBV12-4 and TRBJ1-5; D is unresolved. This CDR3 comprises 12 residues. The V and J ends lost 4 bases and 1 base respectively, with 2 bases between them.

The chain links TRBV28 to TRBJ2-1; TRBD2 might be the D (6 bases). From germline, CDR1 is MDHEN and CDR2 SYDVKM. The germline V and J ends were trimmed by 7 bases and 3 bases, with 28 bases remaining between them. This CDR3 region has 19 residues. The CDR3 sequence: CASIGGSRAPSYRYNEQFF. CDR3 sequence (DNA): TGTGCCAGCATCGGGGGTTCCCGGGCCCCAAGTTATCGCTACAATGAGCAGTTCTTC.

This clonotype was seen a handful of times. The chain links TRBV5-1 to TRBJ2-1, with D unresolved. The germline V and J ends were trimmed by 4 bases and 6 bases, with 14 bases remaining between them. Germline lookup yields CDR1 SGHRS and CDR2 YFSETQ. This CDR3 comprises 14 residues. For the CDR3, the DNA is TGCGCCAGCAGCCCGCGAGCCAATGGCAATGAGCAGTTCTTC. Protein: CASSPRANGNEQFF.

This clonotype was detected only a few times. V is TRBV20-1 and J is TRBJ2-3; D possibly uses TRBD1 or TRBD2 (6 bases each). The length of the CDR3 is 16 residues. From germline, CDR1 is DFQATT and CDR2 SNEGSKA (reference sequence). The V end was cut by 0 bases, the J end by 2 bases, with 15 bases between. CDR3 DNA sequence: TGCAGTGCTAGAGATGGGTGGGGGGCAATCACAGATACGCAGTATTTT. Amino acids: CSARDGWGAITDTQYF.

The chain is built from TRBV12-3 or TRBV12-4 and TRBJ1-4, with 7 bases matching TRBD1. The CDR3 length is 14 residues. Trimming took 1 base from V and 8 from J; bases not matched to a gene: 4. Here the CDR3 reads CASSLVTGWEKLFF. CDR3 bases: TGTGCCAGCAGTTTAGTGACAGGGTGGGAAAAACTGTTTTTT.

This clonotype occurred a few times. This chain connects TRBV4-2 to TRBJ2-3; 8 positions match TRBD2. The CDR3 runs to 15 residues. Germline trimming cut 6 bases from V and 4 bases from J; bases unmatched to any gene: 9. Germline V gene data show CDR1 as LGHNA and CDR2 as YNFKEQ. CDR3 bases: TGTGCCAGCAGACCATCCGGGGGGGCCGCAGATACGCAGTATTTT. This sequence encodes CASRPSGGAADTQYF.

The rearrangement links TRBV20-1 to TRBJ2-2, with D unclear. In germline, CDR1 is DFQATT, CDR2 SNEGSKA (reference sequence). Deletions cut 2 bases from V and 1 base from J, with 14 bases between. The length of the CDR3 is 16 residues. The DNA for the CDR3 is TGCAGTGCTAGACGCCCAGGCGCCTTGAACACCGGGGAGCTGTTTTTT. Translating gives CSARRPGALNTGELFF.

In its sample, this clonotype was seen a few times. The V and J genes are TRBV16 and TRBJ1-2, with 8 bases lining up with TRBD1. CDR3 length: 15 amino acids. From germline, CDR1 is KGHSY and CDR2 FQNENV. J gave up 6 bases and V 2 bases, and 8 bases lay outside the gene matches. CDR3 loop: CASSQADRDRNGYTF. Written as DNA, the CDR3 is TGTGCCAGCAGCCAAGCGGACAGGGATAGAAATGGCTACACCTTC.